Listed here are 15 T cell receptor beta chains from one sample, sequenced in a study of radiation and T cells in renal cell carcinoma. As for time point: baseline pretreatment blood. As to treatment: 15 Gy SBRT to primary tumor, nephrectomy 4 weeks later. Data came from immunoSEQ multiplex PCR; TCRdb stores just in-frame clones and leaves some out. Found here are 150,000 or so clones, over 75% of them singletons; the top ten hold 12%. Sample: blood, taken from a patient whose treatment included radiotherapy and nephrectomy. The receptors derive from a woman aged 45-65 years with renal cell carcinoma.

V is TRBV6-1 and J is TRBJ2-1; tentative D call: TRBD2 (5 bases). V was trimmed by 8 bases and J by 4 bases, leaving 12 bases between them. This CDR3 has 13 residues. Germline V gene lookup returns CDR1 MNHNS and CDR2 SASEGT. For the CDR3, the DNA is TGTGCCAGCCTCGGGATCGGTTACAATGAGCAGTTCTTC. This codes for CASLGIGYNEQFF.

V and J are TRBV5-1 and TRBJ2-1, with a tentative D call TRBD2 (7 bases). The CDR3 loop spans 13 amino acids. V lost 4 bases and J lost 5, with 10 bases in between. CDR1 and CDR2 (germline): SGHRS, YFSETQ. The CDR3 reads CASSRGADNEQFF. Written as DNA, the CDR3 is TGCGCCAGCAGCCGGGGGGCGGACAATGAGCAGTTCTTC.

At least ten counts were recorded for this clone. The chain carries TRBV4-2 and TRBJ1-1; D unresolved. Between the trimmed V and J ends, which lost 0 bases and 6 bases, there was a span of 8 bases. The CDR3 runs 13 residues. Germline V lookup: CDR1 LGHNA, CDR2 YNFKEQ. CDR3 bases: TGTGCCAGCAGCCAAGAGAGATGGGCTGAAGCTTTCTTT. This encodes CASSQERWAEAFF.

The J gene is TRBJ2-5, the V gene TRBV5-1; 9 bases agree with TRBD2. Germline V gene lookup returns CDR1 SGHRS and CDR2 YFSETQ. The V segment lost 0 bases and the J segment 2 bases; nucleotides outside the gene matches: 8. The CDR3 contains 17 residues. In nucleotides, the CDR3 is TGCGCCAGCAGCTTGGCCGGGGCTAGCGGGGCTCAAGAGACCCAGTACTTC. Residues: CASSLAGASGAQETQYF.

V is TRBV7-2 and J is TRBJ2-7, with D unresolved. This CDR3 is 14 amino acids long. CDR1 and CDR2 (germline): SGHTA, FQGNSA. V was shortened by 2 bases and J by 2 bases, with 10 bases between the two germline ends. CDR3 residues: CASSLSVQTYEQYF. The CDR3 DNA sequence: TGTGCCAGCAGCTTATCCGTACAGACCTACGAGCAGTACTTC.

The chain combines TRBV7-8 with TRBJ1-1; D is undetermined. Germline CDR1 is SGHVS and CDR2 is FQNEAQ. CDR3 length: 14 residues. Between the trimmed V and J ends, which lost 1 base and 0 bases, there was a span of 6 bases. The CDR3 region has the DNA TGTGCCAGCAGCTTAGGAGGAGTGAACACTGAAGCTTTCTTT. It translates to CASSLGGVNTEAFF.

This sequence joins TRBV19 and TRBJ1-1; TRBD1 might be the D (5 bases). This CDR3 region has 15 residues. V was cut by 5 bases and J by 0 bases, with 13 bases left in between. CDR1 and CDR2 (germline): LNHDA, SQIVND (reference sequence). The CDR3 loop reads CASSPRTRMNTEAFF. The CDR3 nucleotides are TGTGCCAGTAGTCCCCGGACAAGAATGAACACTGAAGCTTTCTTT.

The chain recombines TRBV15 with TRBJ2-1; 7 positions agree with TRBD2. V dropped 8 bases and J dropped 4; count of bases not matched to a gene: 8. Germline-derived CDR1 and CDR2 are LNHNV and YYDKDF (reference sequence). This CDR3 is 14 amino acids long. CDR3 loop: CATGEGLQYNEQFF. In DNA form, the CDR3 reads TGTGCCACCGGTGAGGGACTACAATACAATGAGCAGTTCTTC.

The chain carries TRBV6-5 and TRBJ2-3, with D possibly matching TRBD2 (5 bases). The ends were cut back, 6 bases at V and 4 bases at J, with 14 bases in the middle. The V gene's germline CDR1 is MNHEY and CDR2 SVGAGI. This CDR3 comprises 14 residues. The CDR3 region is CASSPSLVPDTQYF. CDR3 sequence (DNA): TGTGCCAGCAGCCCCTCACTAGTCCCAGATACGCAGTATTTT.

CDR3 in DNA: TGTGCCAGCAGCCAAGTACTAGCGGGCACAGATACGCAGTATTTT. Protein sequence: CASSQVLAGTDTQYF. The rearrangement links TRBV14 to TRBJ2-3; TRBD2 agrees at 8 bases. V was pared by 1 base and J by 1 base, with 1 base of the junction left unmatched. Germline V gene data show CDR1 as SGHDN and CDR2 as FVKESK. The CDR3 spans 15 residues.

V gene TRBV6-5 combines with J gene TRBJ2-3; D might be TRBD2 (5 bases). This CDR3 is 15 amino acids long. The germline CDR1 and CDR2 sequences are MNHEY and SVGAGI. Deletions cut 2 bases from V and 2 bases from J, with 11 bases between. The CDR3 loop is CASSYEGRYTDTQYF. The CDR3, as DNA: TGTGCCAGCAGTTACGAGGGCAGGTACACAGATACGCAGTATTTT.

The chain has TRBV7-9 and TRBJ1-4; maybe TRBD1 (6 bases). The CDR3 is 14 residues long. The V gene lost 1 base and the J gene lost 6 bases, with 9 bases spanning the gap. Germline-derived CDR1 and CDR2 are SEHNR and FQNEAQ (reference sequence). CDR3 coding DNA: TGTGCCAGCAGCTTAGGGACAGCGGATGAAAAACTGTTTTTT. Translated: CASSLGTADEKLFF.

The V and J genes are TRBV4-2 and TRBJ1-2, with 7 positions matching TRBD1. The CDR3 is 16 amino acids. Germline V gene data show CDR1 as LGHNA and CDR2 as YNFKEQ. J gave up 6 bases and V 3 bases, and 13 bases lay outside the gene matches. The CDR3 is CASSQEIENRGHGYTF. CDR3 DNA sequence: TGTGCCAGCAGCCAGGAAATCGAAAACAGGGGCCATGGCTACACCTTC.

The chain carries TRBV7-8 and TRBJ2-2, with TRBD2 matching 10 bases. Germline V gives CDR1 SGHVS, CDR2 FQNEAQ. Germline trimming cut 5 bases from V and 2 bases from J; bases unmatched to any gene: 11. The CDR3 contains 18 residues. For the CDR3, the DNA is TGTGCCAGCAGCCCGAGTCTAGCGGGGGTCCTCAACACCGGGGAGCTGTTTTTT. It yields the protein CASSPSLAGVLNTGELFF.

The chain joins TRBV5-1 to TRBJ1-2; 9 bases align to TRBD1. Germline V gene data show CDR1 as SGHRS and CDR2 as YFSETQ. The V segment lost 3 bases and the J segment 0 bases; nucleotides outside the gene matches: 3. The CDR3 extends over 15 amino acids. The CDR3 DNA follows: TGCGCCAGCAGCTCAAGACAGGGGGCTAACTATGGCTACACCTTC. Amino acids: CASSSRQGANYGYTF.